This T cell receptor beta chain was captured in a study of T cell responses to AZD1222 COVID-19 vaccine. On the study more broadly: Whether given at about 4 or about 12 weeks, second doses were pooled.

Study-level points and caveats: Of the AZD1222 recipients, only 5 to 7 were seropositive at baseline. Vaccination with two AZD1222 doses was followed by a rise in Spike-specific TCR breadth and depth. Nearly half of spike-specific TCRs reportedly target unmutated variant regions.

The CDR3 extends over 16 amino acids. Looked up from germline, CDR1 is MGHDK and CDR2 is SYGVNS. V lost 4 bases to trimming and J lost 5 bases, with 17 bases between them. Notes on this clone: The antigen is undetermined.

Sequenced by immunoSEQ multiplex PCR; TCRdb stores in-frame clones only, minus some. The repertoire holds more than 150,000 clones, approximately 92% seen once, with about 10% in the top ten. This sequence originates from an adult in good health. This material consisted of peripheral blood, taken on day 0 of AZD1222 vaccination. The chain has TRBV25-1 and TRBJ2-2; tentatively, D is TRBD1 (5 bases). For the CDR3, the DNA is TGTGCCAGCAGTGCCTCACAAGGGGCTGGTACCGGGGAGCTGTTTTTT. This encodes CASSASQGAGTGELFF. The complete variable domain, with remaining parts taken from reference TRBV25-1 and TRBJ2-2, reads EADIYQTPRYLVIGTGKKITLECSQTMGHDKMYWYQQDPGMELHLIHYSYGVNSTEKGDLSSESTVSRIRTEHFPLTLESARPSHTSQYLCASSASQGAGTGELFFGEGSRLTVL.